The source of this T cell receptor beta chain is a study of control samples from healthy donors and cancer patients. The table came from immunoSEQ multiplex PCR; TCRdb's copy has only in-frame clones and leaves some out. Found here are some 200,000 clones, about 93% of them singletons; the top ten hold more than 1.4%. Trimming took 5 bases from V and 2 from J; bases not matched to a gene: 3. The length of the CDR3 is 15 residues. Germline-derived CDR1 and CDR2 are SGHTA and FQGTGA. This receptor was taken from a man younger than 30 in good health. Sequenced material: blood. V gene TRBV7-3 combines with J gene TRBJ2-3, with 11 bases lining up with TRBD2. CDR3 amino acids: CASSVSGGATDTQYF. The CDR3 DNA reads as TGTGCCAGCAGCGTTAGCGGGGGGGCCACAGATACGCAGTATTTT.